One sample yielded the 10 T cell receptor beta chains listed below, sequenced in a study of blood T cell repertoires in COVID-19. The method was immunoSEQ multiplex PCR; TCRdb's version includes in-frame clones alone and lacks a portion of them. The sample has about 200,000 clones; roughly 84% are singletons. Sequenced sample: peripheral blood. The receptor set was obtained from a woman aged 80 or over with acute or convalescent COVID-19.

The chain combines TRBV14 with TRBJ2-3, with a possible D match to TRBD2 (6 bases). The V end lost 4 bases, the J end lost 0 bases, and 14 bases lay between the germline ends. CDR1 SGHDN and CDR2 FVKESK come from the germline V gene. This CDR3 is built from 16 residues. The CDR3 sequence is CASSLKAGRSTDTQYF. In DNA, the CDR3 is TGTGCCAGCAGCCTCAAAGCGGGCCGGAGCACAGATACGCAGTATTTT.

The chain has TRBV5-4 and TRBJ2-4; D is undetermined. Germline CDR1 SGHNT, CDR2 YYREEE (reference sequence). The V gene lost 3 bases and the J gene lost 1 base, with 14 bases spanning the gap. This CDR3 spans 16 amino acids. CDR3 residues: CASSSAGARAKNIQYF. In nucleotides, the CDR3 is TGTGCCAGCAGCTCCGCCGGCGCGCGGGCCAAAAACATTCAGTACTTC.

In regard to this clone: The sample has other DNA sequences that encode this CDR3 too. The chain carries TRBV12-3 or TRBV12-4 and TRBJ1-1; D may be TRBD1 (5 bases). CDR3 length: 13 residues. Trimming removed 5 bases at V and 2 bases at J, with 9 bases between. The CDR3 DNA follows: TGTGCCAGCAGTAGGGGACTTAACACTGAAGCTTTCTTT. Protein: CASSRGLNTEAFF.

The chain uses TRBV11-3 and TRBJ2-1, with 7 nucleotides matching TRBD2. V was pared by 6 bases and J by 7 bases, with 18 bases of the junction left unmatched. Germline V gives CDR1 SGHNT, CDR2 YENEEA. CDR3 size: 17 residues. The CDR3 protein is CASSFKYPSGGGNEQFF. The CDR3 DNA reads as TGTGCCAGCAGTTTTAAGTACCCTAGCGGTGGGGGGAATGAGCAGTTCTTC.

This chain joins TRBV19 and TRBJ1-3; 7 positions agree with TRBD1. In germline, CDR1 is LNHDA, CDR2 SQIVND (reference sequence). V was pared by 2 bases and J by 0 bases, with 10 bases of the junction left unmatched. CDR3 size: 18 residues. CDR3 sequence: CASSIRGQGPLSGNTIYF. Here the CDR3 DNA reads TGTGCCAGTAGTATAAGGGGGCAGGGACCCCTCTCTGGAAACACCATATATTTT.

In this sample, this clone turned up once. The genes are TRBV28 and TRBJ2-1; tentatively, D is TRBD2 (7 bases). This CDR3 is 15 amino acids long. The germline CDR1 and CDR2 sequences are MDHEN and SYDVKM. V was shortened by 6 bases and J by 7 bases, with 19 bases between the two germline ends. CDR3 region: CASSRSGGRRNEQFF. Written as DNA, the CDR3 is TGTGCCAGCAGCCGTTCCGGGGGGCGCAGGAATGAGCAGTTCTTC.

The V gene is TRBV12-3 or TRBV12-4, the J gene TRBJ1-1; D remains unclear. This CDR3 contains 13 residues. V dropped 1 base and J dropped 6 bases, with 9 bases sitting between them. The CDR3, as DNA: TGTGCCAGCAGTTTAGGTTCCCGAGCTGAAGCTTTCTTT. Encoded protein: CASSLGSRAEAFF.

This chain joins TRBV9 and TRBJ2-7; D perhaps matches TRBD2 (6 bases). V was shortened by 3 bases and J by 4 bases, with 14 bases between the two germline ends. CDR3 length: 14 amino acids. In germline, CDR1 is SGDLS, CDR2 YYNGEE. Here the CDR3 reads CASSETGTAYEQYF. The CDR3 DNA is TGTGCCAGCAGCGAAACCGGGACTGCGTACGAGCAGTACTTC.

This clone was observed a handful of times. The V and J genes are TRBV9 and TRBJ2-1; 11 nucleotides line up with TRBD2. The CDR3 is 15 amino acids. V shed 3 bases and J 7 bases; nucleotides not matched to a gene: 6. Germline V CDR1 and CDR2: SGDLS, YYNGEE. As DNA, the CDR3 is TGTGCCAGCAGCGGACACGGGACTAGCGGTAATGAGCAGTTCTTC. It translates to CASSGHGTSGNEQFF.

The chain is built from TRBV7-2 and TRBJ1-5, with D unresolved. The V end lost 5 bases, the J end lost 3 bases, and 8 bases lay between the germline ends. CDR1 and CDR2 from the germline V gene are SGHTA and FQGNSA. This CDR3 region has 13 residues. The CDR3 nucleotides are TGTGCCAGCAGCAGGGAGCTCAATCAGCCCCAGCATTTT. It translates to CASSRELNQPQHF. The full variable domain, rest sourced from reference TRBV7-2 and TRBJ1-5, is GAGVSQSPSNKVTEKGKDVELRCDPISGHTALYWYRQSLGQGLEFLIYFQGNSAPDKSGLPSDRFSAERTGGSVSTLTIQRTQQEDSAVYLCASSRELNQPQHFGDGTRLSIL.